The 20 T cell receptor beta chains below come from one sample, sequenced in a study of T cell responses to AZD1222 COVID-19 vaccine (TCRdb year 2021). The library came from the immunoSEQ multiplex PCR assay. Imported from immuneACCESS, the table was reduced by TCRdb to in-frame sequences with V and J called. These copies leave out some clones; in studies compared against another copy, an unresolved V gene accounts for under half, and the cause of the remainder is not known. For this sample the table gives approximately 110,000 clones, of which 75% to 90% were detected only once. The ten largest clones capture 4.5% to 6.5% of the sample. In the paper's terms, the time point label means: baseline before first vaccination. The starting material was peripheral blood, obtained on day 0 of AZD1222 vaccination. The receptors shown here come from an adult in good health.

The genes are TRBV28 and TRBJ2-2; maybe TRBD1 (6 bases). The CDR3 runs to 13 residues. Between the trimmed V and J ends, which lost 3 bases and 6 bases, there was a span of 8 bases. CDR1 MDHEN and CDR2 SYDVKM come from the germline V gene. The CDR3 coding sequence is TGTGCCAGCAGTTTGGCAGGGGCCGGGGAGCTGTTTTTT. It specifies CASSLAGAGELFF.

V gene TRBV2 combines with J gene TRBJ1-3; D not certain. The CDR3 is made up of 10 amino acids. Germline V CDR1 and CDR2: SNHLY, FYNNEI. The germline V and J ends were trimmed by 6 bases and 4 bases, with 1 base remaining between them. Here the CDR3 DNA reads TGTGCCAGCAGCGGAAACACCATATATTTT. Translated: CASSGNTIYF.

The gene calls are TRBV28 and TRBJ2-3, with TRBD2 identical over 7 bases. Per germline, CDR1 MDHEN and CDR2 SYDVKM. The junction had 11 bases not matched to a gene; V was cut back by 0 bases and J by 5 bases. The CDR3 runs to 17 residues. CDR3 nucleotides: TGTGCCAGCAGTTTATGGGACCCTAGCGGTGGTGGAGATACGCAGTATTTT. It is translated as CASSLWDPSGGGDTQYF. Supplemented by reference TRBV28 and TRBJ2-3, the full variable domain reads DVKVTQSSRYLVKRTGEKVFLECVQDMDHENMFWYRQDPGLGLRLIYFSYDVKMKEKGDIPEGYSVSREKKERFSLILESASTNQTSMYLCASSLWDPSGGGDTQYFGPGTRLTVL.

The chain carries TRBV27 and TRBJ2-3; a weak D match, TRBD1 (5 bases). V was clipped by 0 bases and J by 4 bases, with 5 bases between them. Germline V gene lookup returns CDR1 MNHEY and CDR2 SMNVEV (reference sequence). There are 13 residues in the CDR3. CDR3 protein: CASSLSTADTQYF. In nucleotides, the CDR3 is TGTGCCAGCAGTTTATCGACAGCAGATACGCAGTATTTT.

This clone has a single count. The chain links TRBV29-1 to TRBJ2-1; D is perhaps TRBD2 (5 bases). Germline CDR1 is SQVTM and CDR2 is ANQGSEA. V lost 1 base and J 5 bases, leaving 12 bases between the germline ends. The CDR3 runs to 14 residues. The CDR3 loop is CSVEVPRANNEQFF. In nucleotides, the CDR3 is TGCAGCGTTGAAGTACCGCGGGCTAACAATGAGCAGTTCTTC.

The chain uses TRBV6-1 and TRBJ2-3; the D gene is possibly TRBD1 (6 bases). Germline loops: CDR1 MNHNS, CDR2 SASEGT. Deletions cut 2 bases from V and 2 bases from J, with 14 bases between. The CDR3 extends over 16 amino acids. This CDR3 reads CASSEQGRIVTDTQYF. CDR3 nucleotides: TGTGCCAGCAGTGAACAGGGGAGAATCGTCACAGATACGCAGTATTTT.

The V call is TRBV19, the J call TRBJ1-5; TRBD1 agrees at 7 bases. There are 13 residues in the CDR3. Trimming removed 5 bases from V and 5 bases from J; junction bases left unmatched: 3. Germline V gene sequence: CDR1 LNHDA, CDR2 SQIVND (reference sequence). The CDR3 here is CASSFDRDQPQHF. The CDR3, as DNA: TGTGCCAGTAGTTTCGACAGGGATCAGCCCCAGCATTTT.

The chain uses TRBV9 and TRBJ1-6; possibly TRBD1 for D (5 bases). Germline-derived CDR1 and CDR2 are SGDLS and YYNGEE. The CDR3 totals 15 residues. V was shortened by 0 bases and J by 10 bases, with 14 bases between the two germline ends. In DNA, the CDR3 is TGTGCCAGCAGCGTAGAGGGAGGGGTGGGATCACCCCTCCACTTT. This encodes CASSVEGGVGSPLHF.

The J gene is TRBJ1-2, the V gene TRBV19, with D maybe TRBD1 (6 bases). Trimming stripped 4 bases from V and 0 bases from J, with 21 bases between. Germline CDR1 reads LNHDA; CDR2 reads SQIVND (reference sequence). The CDR3 covers 18 residues. CDR3 nucleotides: TGTGCCAGTAGTAACAAGGGCGTTCAGGGGCACACTAACTATGGCTACACCTTC. Protein: CASSNKGVQGHTNYGYTF.

The chain uses TRBV3-1 (or the pseudogene TRBV3-2) and TRBJ2-1; D remains unclear. V dropped 4 bases and J dropped 4 bases, with 5 bases sitting between them. This CDR3 contains 12 residues. Germline lookup yields CDR1 LGHDT and CDR2 YNNKEL (reference sequence). Here the CDR3 reads CASSLTYNEQFF. DNA of the CDR3: TGTGCCAGCAGCCTAACTTACAATGAGCAGTTCTTC.

The V and J genes are TRBV4-2 and TRBJ1-1, with D possibly matching TRBD1 (5 bases). This CDR3 has 14 residues. Germline V gene data show CDR1 as LGHNA and CDR2 as YNFKEQ. Trimming stripped 4 bases from V and 4 bases from J, with 13 bases between. The CDR3 here is CASSPAGRATEAFF. DNA of the CDR3: TGTGCCAGCAGCCCGGCGGGCAGGGCCACTGAAGCTTTCTTT.

This rearrangement joins TRBV7-9 to TRBJ2-3; 9 nucleotides agree with TRBD2. Trimming at V came to 4 bases and at J to 3 bases, leaving 14 bases not matched to a gene. The CDR3 has 18 amino acids. The V gene's germline CDR1 is SEHNR and CDR2 FQNEAQ (reference sequence). The DNA of the CDR3 is TGTGCCAGCAGCTCAACTCGCGGGGGGGGCCTAGGGACAGATACGCAGTATTTT. Translation: CASSSTRGGGLGTDTQYF.

The J gene is TRBJ2-3, the V gene TRBV10-3, with 7 bases aligning to TRBD2. After removal of 4 bases from V and 2 bases from J, the junction contained 3 bases not matched to a gene. The CDR3 has 14 amino acids. Germline V gene data show CDR1 as ENHRY and CDR2 as SYGVKD. The CDR3 DNA reads as TGTGCCATCAGTGGACTAGCCAACACAGATACGCAGTATTTT. Its protein is CAISGLANTDTQYF.

This clone was detected a few times. V gene TRBV11-2 combines with J gene TRBJ2-6; D is ambiguous. The CDR3 has 15 residues. The germline V gene encodes CDR1 SGHAT and CDR2 FQNNGV. The germline V and J ends were trimmed by 1 base and 0 bases, with 4 bases remaining between them. CDR3 loop: CASSLAVSGANVLTF. The CDR3 DNA follows: TGTGCCAGCAGCTTAGCTGTCTCTGGGGCCAACGTCCTGACTTTC.

The chain has TRBV24-1 and TRBJ2-2; D is unclear. The V and J ends lost 3 bases and 1 base respectively, with 5 bases between them. Germline CDR1 reads KGHDR; CDR2 reads SFDVKD. The CDR3 extends over 14 amino acids. This chain's CDR3 is CATSDRWNTGELFF. The CDR3 region has the DNA TGTGCCACCAGTGATAGGTGGAACACCGGGGAGCTGTTTTTT.

The genes are TRBV3-1 (or the pseudogene TRBV3-2) and TRBJ1-3; D ambiguous. The V and J ends lost 7 bases and 4 bases respectively, with 5 bases between them. The CDR3 spans 11 residues. CDR1 LGHDT and CDR2 YNNKEL come from the germline V gene (reference sequence). For the CDR3, the DNA is TGTGCCAGCACCCGAGGAAACACCATATATTTT. Protein: CASTRGNTIYF.

The V call is TRBV11-2, the J call TRBJ2-7, with 8 bases lining up with TRBD1. Looked up from germline, CDR1 is SGHAT and CDR2 is FQNNGV. CDR3 size: 15 residues. With V trimmed by 5 bases and J by 3 bases, 9 bases remained unmatched. This CDR3 reads CASSASGTGVYEQYF. CDR3 DNA sequence: TGTGCCAGCAGCGCCTCCGGGACAGGAGTCTACGAGCAGTACTTC.

The genes are TRBV28 and TRBJ1-4; D unclear. The CDR3 spans 15 residues. Germline-derived CDR1 and CDR2 are MDHEN and SYDVKM. V was cut by 4 bases and J by 4 bases, with 13 bases left in between. CDR3 in amino acids: CASSSDREFNEKLFF. The CDR3 DNA sequence: TGTGCCAGCAGTTCGGACCGTGAGTTTAATGAAAAACTGTTTTTT.

V and J are TRBV30 and TRBJ2-7; tentatively, D is TRBD1 (6 bases). Germline-derived CDR1 and CDR2 are GTSNPN and SVGIG (reference sequence). Trimming removed 0 bases from V and 2 bases from J, with 11 bases in between. The CDR3 runs to 14 residues. The CDR3 loop is CAWSVTGITYEQYF. The CDR3 bases are TGTGCCTGGAGTGTCACAGGGATTACCTACGAGCAGTACTTC.

This clone was recorded only once. This chain connects TRBV4-2 to TRBJ1-1, with D maybe TRBD1 (5 bases). CDR1 and CDR2 (germline): LGHNA, YNFKEQ. The V and J ends lost 4 bases and 0 bases respectively, with 9 bases between them. CDR3 length: 14 amino acids. CDR3 residues: CASSLLGVNTEAFF. The CDR3 nucleotides are TGTGCCAGCAGCCTTCTGGGGGTGAACACTGAAGCTTTCTTT.